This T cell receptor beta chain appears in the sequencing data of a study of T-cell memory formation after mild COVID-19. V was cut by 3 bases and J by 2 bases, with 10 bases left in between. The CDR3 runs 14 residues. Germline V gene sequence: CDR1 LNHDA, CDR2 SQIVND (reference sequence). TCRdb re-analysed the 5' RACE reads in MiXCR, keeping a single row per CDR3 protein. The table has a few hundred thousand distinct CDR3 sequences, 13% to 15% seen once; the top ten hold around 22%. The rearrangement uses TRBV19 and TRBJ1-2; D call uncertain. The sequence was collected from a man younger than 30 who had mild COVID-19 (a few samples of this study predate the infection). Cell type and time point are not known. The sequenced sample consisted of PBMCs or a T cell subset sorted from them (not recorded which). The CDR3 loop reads CASSMLQRNYGYTF. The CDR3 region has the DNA TGTGCCAGTAGTATGTTACAGAGAAACTATGGCTACACCTTC.